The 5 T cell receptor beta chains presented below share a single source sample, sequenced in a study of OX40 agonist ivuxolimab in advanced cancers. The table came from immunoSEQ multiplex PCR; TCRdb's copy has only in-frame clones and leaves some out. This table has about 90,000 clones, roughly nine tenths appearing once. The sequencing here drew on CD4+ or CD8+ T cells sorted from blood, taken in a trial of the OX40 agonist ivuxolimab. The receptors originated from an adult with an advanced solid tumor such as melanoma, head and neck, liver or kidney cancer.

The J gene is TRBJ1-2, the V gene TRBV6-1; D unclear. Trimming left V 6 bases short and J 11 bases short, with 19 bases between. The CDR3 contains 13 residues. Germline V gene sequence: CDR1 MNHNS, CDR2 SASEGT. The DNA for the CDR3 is TGTGCCAGCAGCAGCGGGATCTTTGCTGGATACACCTTC. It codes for CASSSGIFAGYTF.

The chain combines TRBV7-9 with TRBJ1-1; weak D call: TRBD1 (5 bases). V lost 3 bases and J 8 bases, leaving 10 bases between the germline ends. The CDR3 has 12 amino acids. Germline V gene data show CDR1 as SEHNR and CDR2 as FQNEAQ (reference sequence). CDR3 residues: CASSLFGGEAFF. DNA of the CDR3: TGTGCCAGCAGCTTGTTCGGGGGGGAAGCTTTCTTT.

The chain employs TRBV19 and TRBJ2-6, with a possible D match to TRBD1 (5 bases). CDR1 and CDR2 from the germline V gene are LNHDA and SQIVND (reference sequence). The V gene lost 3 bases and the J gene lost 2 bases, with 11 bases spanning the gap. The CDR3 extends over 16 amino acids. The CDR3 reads CASSMLAGTGANVLTF. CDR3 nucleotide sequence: TGTGCCAGTAGTATGCTCGCAGGGACTGGGGCCAACGTCCTGACTTTC.

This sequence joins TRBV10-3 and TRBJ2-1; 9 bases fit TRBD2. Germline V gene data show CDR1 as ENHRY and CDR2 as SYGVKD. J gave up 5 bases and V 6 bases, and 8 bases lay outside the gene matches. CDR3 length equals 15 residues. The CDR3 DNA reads TGTGCCATCAGCCAGACTAGCGGAGCCCACAATGAGCAGTTCTTC. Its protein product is CAISQTSGAHNEQFF.

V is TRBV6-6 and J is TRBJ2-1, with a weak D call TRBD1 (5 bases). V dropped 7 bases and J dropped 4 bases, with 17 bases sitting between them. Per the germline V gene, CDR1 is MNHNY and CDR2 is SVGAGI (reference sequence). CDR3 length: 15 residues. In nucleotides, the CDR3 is TGTGCCAGCACCAAGACAGCATCCTCGTACAATGAGCAGTTCTTC. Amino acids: CASTKTASSYNEQFF.